This note documents a single T cell receptor beta chain sequence. This entry is derived from a study of blood T cell repertoires in COVID-19. At the level of the study: T cells, B-cell-depleted T cells, or PBMCs supplied cDNA or gDNA.

In germline, CDR1 is MDHEN, CDR2 SYDVKM. This CDR3 has 14 residues. Trimming removed 6 bases from V and 6 bases from J; junction bases left unmatched: 8. The protocol was immunoSEQ multiplex PCR, while the TCRdb copy is restricted to in-frame clones and leaves out a portion. The sample has fewer than 350,000 clones, 88% seen once. What was sequenced was peripheral blood. This chain joins TRBV28 and TRBJ1-5, with TRBD1 matching over 7 bases. The TCR was taken from a woman aged 30 to 39 with COVID-19, enrolled during active disease. The CDR3 sequence: CASSPRDRVQPQHF. DNA of the CDR3: TGTGCCAGCAGCCCCCGGGACAGAGTTCAGCCCCAGCATTTT.